The 31 T cell receptor beta chains in this list originate from one sample, sequenced in a study of cytomegalovirus exposure and HLA in healthy donors (dated by TCRdb to about 2017). Receptor libraries were prepared by the immunoSEQ multiplex PCR assay. A mixture of 60 forward primers for TCR Vbeta segments and 13 reverse primers for TCR Jbeta segments was used in the multiplex PCR. Entries here come from immuneACCESS through TCRdb and include only in-frame sequences with V and J called. Some clones fail to appear in such tables; in the studies checked, an unresolved V gene covers under half of the shortfall, and the cause of the remainder is unknown. Within this sample are 100,000 to 150,000 clones, with about two thirds of them counted one time only. Together, the top ten hold over 2% of the sample. The sequenced material came from PBMCs. These receptor sequences come from a woman in her sixties in good health and CMV-seropositive.

The chain is built from TRBV5-6 and TRBJ1-4; 7 bases are a match to TRBD1. Germline assignment: CDR1 SGHDT and CDR2 YYEEEE. The CDR3 consists of 13 residues. Trimming took 4 bases from V and 8 from J; bases not matched to a gene: 5. This CDR3 is CASSRDRNEKLFF. The CDR3 nucleotides read TGTGCCAGCAGCCGGGACAGAAACGAAAAACTGTTTTTT.

This chain joins TRBV5-5 and TRBJ2-7; 10 bases line up with TRBD1. Germline values: CDR1 SGHKS, CDR2 YYEKEE (reference sequence). V gave up 4 bases and J gave up 3 bases; unmatched junction bases: 4. The CDR3 consists of 14 residues. CDR3 DNA sequence: TGTGCCAGCAGCCCCCGGGACAGGGGCTACGAGCAGTACTTC. Residues: CASSPRDRGYEQYF.

J is TRBJ1-3 and V is TRBV5-1; TRBD1 matches at 8 bases. This CDR3 has 16 amino acids. The V gene's germline CDR1 is SGHRS and CDR2 YFSETQ. Germline trimming cut 4 bases from V and 1 base from J; bases unmatched to any gene: 7. CDR3: CASSPGQGPSGNTIYF. The CDR3 nucleotides read TGCGCCAGCAGCCCCGGACAGGGCCCTTCTGGAAACACCATATATTTT.

This chain uses TRBV29-1 with TRBJ1-1; possible D gene TRBD1, 5 bases. CDR3 length: 12 amino acids. Deletions cut 8 bases from V and 3 bases from J, with 13 bases between. Per germline, CDR1 SQVTM and CDR2 ANQGSEA. The CDR3 here is CSTYGGDTEAFF. The CDR3, as DNA: TGCAGCACTTACGGGGGAGACACTGAAGCTTTCTTT.

V gene TRBV6-5 combines with J gene TRBJ1-4, with TRBD1 matching over 10 bases. The CDR3 covers 14 residues. Losses at the gene ends were 6 bases for V and 5 bases for J; bases not matched to a gene: 3. Per the germline V gene, CDR1 is MNHEY and CDR2 is SVGAGI. The CDR3 sequence is CASRRTGGNEKLFF. The CDR3 DNA sequence: TGTGCCAGCAGACGGACAGGGGGGAATGAAAAACTGTTTTTT.

The chain recombines TRBV5-4 with TRBJ2-7; 7 nucleotides align to TRBD1. From germline, CDR1 is SGHNT and CDR2 YYREEE (reference sequence). This CDR3 has 13 amino acids. The junction had 7 bases not matched to a gene; V was cut back by 4 bases and J by 6 bases. CDR3 sequence: CASSPGQDGEQYF. CDR3 sequence (DNA): TGTGCCAGCAGCCCCGGACAGGATGGCGAGCAGTACTTC.

The chain links TRBV6-5 to TRBJ1-2; perhaps TRBD1 as D (5 bases). There are 14 residues in the CDR3. The germline CDR1 and CDR2 sequences are MNHEY and SVGAGI. Trimming left V 7 bases short and J 5 bases short, with 17 bases between. The CDR3 sequence is CASKWDRKGYGYTF. For the CDR3, the DNA is TGTGCCAGCAAATGGGATAGGAAGGGGTATGGCTACACCTTC.

The chain recombines TRBV7-9 with TRBJ1-1, with 11 bases fitting TRBD1. Germline V gene sequence: CDR1 SEHNR, CDR2 FQNEAQ (reference sequence). The ends lost 4 bases at V and 0 bases at J; junction bases unmatched: 7. CDR3 length: 17 amino acids. The CDR3 loop is CASSSPGQGALNTEAFF. The CDR3 DNA follows: TGTGCCAGCAGCTCCCCCGGACAGGGGGCCTTGAACACTGAAGCTTTCTTT.

This chain uses TRBV6-1 with TRBJ2-5; TRBD2 aligns across 7 bases. CDR1 is MNHNS, CDR2 SASEGT, per germline. Unmatched junction bases numbered 6, after V lost 8 bases and J lost 3 bases. This CDR3 has 13 residues. CDR3 in DNA: TGTGCCAGCGTAGAGACTAGCAAAGAGACCCAGTACTTC. It translates to CASVETSKETQYF.

The rearrangement joins TRBV19 to TRBJ1-5, with D possibly being TRBD1 (6 bases). Germline values: CDR1 LNHDA, CDR2 SQIVND (reference sequence). The V end lost 6 bases, the J end lost 2 bases, and 11 bases lay between the germline ends. The CDR3 runs 14 residues. CDR3 loop: CASSNSGGNQPQHF. Here the CDR3 DNA reads TGTGCCAGTAGCAACTCAGGGGGCAATCAGCCCCAGCATTTT.

The chain carries TRBV7-3 and TRBJ1-1, with D perhaps matching TRBD1 (5 bases). The V and J ends lost 1 base and 5 bases respectively, with 11 bases between them. Germline-derived CDR1 and CDR2 are SGHTA and FQGTGA. The CDR3 has 14 residues. The CDR3 nucleotides read TGTGCCAGCAGCTTAAGGCAGGGCGCGACTGAAGCTTTCTTT. Translation gives CASSLRQGATEAFF.

The chain couples TRBV21-1 to TRBJ2-5; the DNA was not compared with TRBD2, the D call given in the table. TRBV21-1 is described as a pseudogene. The CDR3 contains 11 residues. The CDR3 region is CASGSQETQYF. DNA for the CDR3: TGTGCCAGCGGGAGCCAAGAGACCCAGTACTTC.

This clone was seen just once. The chain joins TRBV27 to TRBJ1-6; 11 bases align to TRBD1. This CDR3 comprises 16 residues. CDR1 and CDR2 from the germline V gene are MNHEY and SMNVEV (reference sequence). The trim removed 4 bases at V and 6 bases at J, leaving 5 bases unmatched. CDR3 coding DNA: TGTGCCAGCAGTTCCCGGGACAGGGGGAGTAATTCACCCCTCCACTTT. Its protein is CASSSRDRGSNSPLHF.

The chain has TRBV9 and TRBJ2-3; TRBD1 is a possible D gene (6 bases). Germline CDR1 reads SGDLS; CDR2 reads YYNGEE. The CDR3 is 15 amino acids. With 2 bases removed from V and 6 bases from J, the gap between germline ends came to 16 bases. In DNA, the CDR3 is TGTGCCAGCAGCGTCGAGGGGCAGGGGTGGGATACGCAGTATTTT. It encodes CASSVEGQGWDTQYF.

The chain is built from TRBV5-4 and TRBJ2-5; D uncertain. Germline CDR1 is SGHNT and CDR2 is YYREEE (reference sequence). This CDR3 is 17 amino acids long. The V gene lost 0 bases and the J gene lost 5 bases, with 20 bases spanning the gap. The CDR3 here is CASSLAARTSFGETQYF. For the CDR3, the DNA is TGTGCCAGCAGCTTGGCCGCCAGAACATCCTTCGGGGAGACCCAGTACTTC.

The rearrangement uses TRBV7-6 and TRBJ2-7, with D possibly being TRBD1 (5 bases). CDR3 length equals 14 residues. The V gene lost 5 bases and the J gene lost 3 bases, with 14 bases spanning the gap. CDR1 and CDR2 from the germline V gene are SGHVS and FNYEAQ. CDR3 protein: CASSPDSFGYEQYF. The CDR3 DNA follows: TGTGCCAGCAGCCCCGACAGCTTCGGCTACGAGCAGTACTTC.

This clone appeared a few times. The chain is built from TRBV5-4 and TRBJ2-1; 8 nucleotides align to TRBD1. Per the germline V gene, CDR1 is SGHNT and CDR2 is YYREEE (reference sequence). V was pared by 4 bases and J by 4 bases, with 10 bases of the junction left unmatched. The CDR3 is 16 amino acids. The CDR3 is CASSTGGGQVYNEQFF. Here the CDR3 DNA reads TGTGCCAGCAGCACAGGTGGGGGACAGGTGTACAATGAGCAGTTCTTC.

This rearrangement joins TRBV19 to TRBJ2-3; a weak D match, TRBD1 (6 bases). V was trimmed by 5 bases and J by 0 bases, leaving 21 bases between them. Germline values: CDR1 LNHDA, CDR2 SQIVND (reference sequence). The CDR3 runs 18 residues. The CDR3 coding sequence is TGTGCCAGTAGTCTTGACTCGTACAGGGTTGGGAGCACAGATACGCAGTATTTT. It specifies CASSLDSYRVGSTDTQYF. The variable domain in full, completed from reference TRBV19 and TRBJ2-3, reads DGGITQSPKYLFRKEGQNVTLSCEQNLNHDAMYWYRQDPGQGLRLIYYSQIVNDFQKGDIAEGYSVSREKKESFPLTVTSAQKNPTAFYLCASSLDSYRVGSTDTQYFGPGTRLTVL.

The chain uses TRBV7-3 and TRBJ1-5, with 10 bases fitting TRBD1. V was pared by 5 bases and J by 7 bases, with 8 bases of the junction left unmatched. Germline V gene sequence: CDR1 SGHTA, CDR2 FQGTGA. This CDR3 is 15 amino acids long. CDR3 DNA: TGTGCCAGCAGCGCCGGGACAGGGGATCGACAGCCCCAGCATTTT. Its translation: CASSAGTGDRQPQHF.

The rearrangement links TRBV7-9 to TRBJ2-2; unclear D gene. V was trimmed by 6 bases and J by 8 bases, leaving 19 bases between them. The length of the CDR3 is 15 residues. The germline V gene has CDR1 SEHNR and CDR2 FQNEAQ (reference sequence). In DNA, the CDR3 is TGTGCCAGCAGTCGCGCCCCCGAGTATACTGGGGAGCTGTTTTTT. It translates to CASSRAPEYTGELFF.

CDR3 DNA: TGTGCCAGTAGCAAAACGGGACAGGGGGGCTCCTACGAGCAGTACTTC. This sequence encodes CASSKTGQGGSYEQYF. V and J are TRBV19 and TRBJ2-7; TRBD1 matches at 11 bases. The CDR3 covers 16 residues. Trimming at V came to 6 bases and at J to 0 bases, leaving 7 bases not matched to a gene. CDR1 and CDR2 (germline): LNHDA, SQIVND (reference sequence).

The J gene is TRBJ1-1, the V gene TRBV4-2; D call uncertain. The V gene's germline CDR1 is LGHNA and CDR2 YNFKEQ. V was clipped by 2 bases and J by 7 bases, with 17 bases between them. The length of the CDR3 is 15 residues. The CDR3 DNA reads TGTGCCAGCAGCCAACCCCAAGCGGGCTACAATGAAGCTTTCTTT. It codes for CASSQPQAGYNEAFF.

This chain connects TRBV5-1 to TRBJ1-1; TRBD1 matches at 7 bases. After removal of 3 bases from V and 1 base from J, the junction contained 3 bases not matched to a gene. Germline CDR1 reads SGHRS; CDR2 reads YFSETQ. The CDR3 has 14 residues. CDR3 residues: CASSSNRGNTEAFF. The CDR3 DNA sequence: TGCGCCAGCAGCTCGAACAGGGGGAACACTGAAGCTTTCTTT.

The chain combines TRBV4-1 with TRBJ2-7; D gene unclear. V shed 2 bases and J shed 3 bases, with 5 bases lying between them. Germline CDR1 and CDR2: MGHRA and YSYEKL. The CDR3 loop spans 12 amino acids. CDR3 protein: CASSQSYYEQYF. Here the CDR3 DNA reads TGCGCCAGCAGCCAATCTTACTACGAGCAGTACTTC.

This chain connects TRBV7-6 to TRBJ1-2; a possible D gene is TRBD1 (6 bases). CDR1 and CDR2 from the germline V gene are SGHVS and FNYEAQ. Trimming stripped 2 bases from V and 2 bases from J, with 6 bases between. This CDR3 spans 13 amino acids. CDR3 protein: CASSLQGNYGYTF. The CDR3 region has the DNA TGTGCCAGCAGCTTACAGGGGAACTATGGCTACACCTTC.

This clone has only one observation. The chain carries TRBV9 and TRBJ2-2, with D perhaps matching TRBD2 (5 bases). The CDR3 sequence is 13 residues long. The V and J ends lost 0 bases and 6 bases respectively, with 6 bases between them. CDR1 and CDR2 (germline): SGDLS, YYNGEE. CDR3 residues: CASSVEGAGELFF. The CDR3 region has the DNA TGTGCCAGCAGCGTAGAGGGAGCCGGGGAGCTGTTTTTT.

This rearrangement joins TRBV6-1 to TRBJ1-2; 12 bases are a match to TRBD1. The germline V gene has CDR1 MNHNS and CDR2 SASEGT. With V trimmed by 0 bases and J by 4 bases, 6 bases remained unmatched. This CDR3 region has 17 residues. DNA for the CDR3: TGTGCCAGCAGTGAAGCGGGGACAGGGGGCTTGGCCTATGGCTACACCTTC. Its translation: CASSEAGTGGLAYGYTF.

V and J are TRBV27 and TRBJ1-1; TRBD1 agrees at 9 bases. Per germline, CDR1 MNHEY and CDR2 SMNVEV (reference sequence). V trimming: 6 bases; J trimming: 4 bases; junction bases outside the gene matches: 6. The CDR3 is made up of 14 amino acids. The CDR3 reads CASSLGTGPTEAFF. For the CDR3, the DNA is TGTGCCAGCAGCCTAGGGACAGGGCCCACTGAAGCTTTCTTT.

The chain has TRBV19 and TRBJ1-1; possible D gene TRBD1, 5 bases. The V gene's germline CDR1 is LNHDA and CDR2 SQIVND (reference sequence). V was shortened by 5 bases and J by 5 bases, with 12 bases between the two germline ends. The CDR3 consists of 13 residues. The CDR3 sequence: CASSDTGDTEAFF. DNA of the CDR3: TGTGCCAGTAGTGACACAGGCGATACTGAAGCTTTCTTT.

This clone was recorded only once. The chain links TRBV5-6 to TRBJ1-6, with D perhaps matching TRBD1 (5 bases). This CDR3 is built from 16 residues. Trimming removed 3 bases at V and 2 bases at J, with 12 bases between. Germline V gene data show CDR1 as SGHDT and CDR2 as YYEEEE. CDR3 in amino acids: CASSWTKGPYNSPLHF. In DNA form, the CDR3 reads TGTGCCAGCAGCTGGACAAAGGGCCCCTATAATTCACCCCTCCACTTT.

This clone came up once. The chain carries TRBV7-9 and TRBJ1-1; D not certain. The CDR3 totals 15 residues. Germline-derived CDR1 and CDR2 are SEHNR and FQNEAQ (reference sequence). V was shortened by 5 bases and J by 5 bases, with 18 bases between the two germline ends. CDR3 sequence reads: CASSLPDRRGTEAFF. For the CDR3, the DNA is TGTGCCAGCAGCCTACCGGACCGCCGGGGAACTGAAGCTTTCTTT. The full variable domain, with the rest looked up from reference TRBV7-9 and TRBJ1-1, is DTGVSQNPRHKITKRGQNVTFRCDPISEHNRLYWYRQTLGQGPEFLTYFQNEAQLEKSRLLSDRFSAERPKGSFSTLEIQRTEQGDSAMYLCASSLPDRRGTEAFFGQGTRLTVV.